The entry below gives a single TCR beta chain sequence along with its context. This specimen comes from a study of blood T cell repertoires in COVID-19. Study-level information: From T cells, B-cell-depleted T cells, or PBMCs came the material, which was cDNA or gDNA.

Per the study methods: Estimation of nucleated cell counts relied on the amplification of reference gene primers. Generated by immunoSEQ multiplex PCR, the TCRdb table keeps only in-frame clones and is missing some. That table supplies the V and J calls and clone size; D and trimming were determined from the DNA. The table has 45,000 to 50,000 clones, 70% to 90% seen once. Trimming cost V 2 bases and J 2 bases, with 15 bases left between them. CDR3 length: 16 residues. Germline CDR1 reads SGHDT; CDR2 reads YYEEEE. The material sequenced was peripheral blood. This TCR was recovered from an elderly woman with COVID-19, enrolled during active disease. The rearrangement links TRBV5-6 to TRBJ2-3, with D tentatively TRBD2 (7 bases). CDR3 bases: TGTGCCAGCAGCTTTAACGGGGGGCTGAACACAGATACGCAGTATTTT. Its protein is CASSFNGGLNTDTQYF.